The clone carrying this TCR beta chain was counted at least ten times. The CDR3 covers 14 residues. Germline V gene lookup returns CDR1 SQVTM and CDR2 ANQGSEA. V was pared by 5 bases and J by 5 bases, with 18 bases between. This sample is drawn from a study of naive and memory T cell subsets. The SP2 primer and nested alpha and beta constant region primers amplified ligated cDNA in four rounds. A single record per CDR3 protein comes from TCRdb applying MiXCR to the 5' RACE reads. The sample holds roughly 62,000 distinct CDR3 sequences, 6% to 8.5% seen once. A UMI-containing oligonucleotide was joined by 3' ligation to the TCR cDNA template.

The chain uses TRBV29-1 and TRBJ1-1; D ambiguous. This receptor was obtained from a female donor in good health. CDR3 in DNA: TGCAGCGTTTTAGGTTCCCGCGCTGGGACTGAAGCTTTCTTT. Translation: CSVLGSRAGTEAFF.